This T cell receptor beta chain was observed in a study of beta chain features in type 1 diabetes. Trimming at V came to 4 bases and at J to 0 bases, leaving 10 bases not matched to a gene. Germline CDR1 reads GTSNPN; CDR2 reads SVGIG (reference sequence). The CDR3 loop spans 16 amino acids. Investigators reverse transcribed all isolated RNA, so they sequenced expressed TCRB transcripts. Method: immunoSEQ multiplex PCR; TCRdb's copy keeps in-frame clones and lacks some. This sample has 150,000 to 160,000 clones; around 10% occur once, and the top ten carry roughly 2%. This clone has a handful of counts.

The sample consisted of central memory CD4+ T cells from blood. J is TRBJ1-1 and V is TRBV30; 8 nucleotides agree with TRBD1. The clonotype comes from a young man in good health. CDR3 residues: CAWNSFQGAMNTEAFF. DNA of the CDR3: TGTGCCTGGAACAGCTTCCAGGGGGCAATGAACACTGAAGCTTTCTTT.